This T cell receptor beta chain is drawn from a study of CD8 T cells in Susac syndrome. V was clipped by 1 base and J by 5 bases, with 8 bases between them. The CDR3 length is 13 residues. The germline CDR1 and CDR2 sequences are LGHDT and YNNKEL (reference sequence). CD8+ and CD4+ T cells taken from blood had their TCR beta sequenced. Purification of the CD8+ and CD4+ T cells relied on negative isolation, and TEMRA cells underwent FACS enrichment. This clonotype has a single count. With random hexamers, reverse transcription was performed on about 0.5 to 1 ug of RNA. An immunoSEQ multiplex PCR amplified TCR beta CDR3 over 54 Vbeta and 13 Jbeta. TCRdb re-called the immunoSEQ multiplex PCR reads through MiXCR, storing one row per CDR3 protein. The sample has 200,000 to 300,000 distinct CDR3 sequences, about 93% seen once.

The TCR sequence derives from a human donor with multiple sclerosis. J is TRBJ1-1 and V is TRBV3-1, with D uncertain. The sample consisted of CD4+ T cells from PBMCs. CDR3 DNA: TGTGCCAGCAGCCAAGTCCCCGATACTGAAGCTTTCTTT. Amino acid sequence: CASSQVPDTEAFF. The entire variable domain, with the rest obtained from reference TRBV3-1 and TRBJ1-1, is as follows: DTAVSQTPKYLVTQMGNDKSIKCEQNLGHDTMYWYKQDSKKFLKIMFSYNNKELIINETVPNRFSPKSPDKAHLNLHINSLELGDSAVYFCASSQVPDTEAFFGQGTRLTVV.